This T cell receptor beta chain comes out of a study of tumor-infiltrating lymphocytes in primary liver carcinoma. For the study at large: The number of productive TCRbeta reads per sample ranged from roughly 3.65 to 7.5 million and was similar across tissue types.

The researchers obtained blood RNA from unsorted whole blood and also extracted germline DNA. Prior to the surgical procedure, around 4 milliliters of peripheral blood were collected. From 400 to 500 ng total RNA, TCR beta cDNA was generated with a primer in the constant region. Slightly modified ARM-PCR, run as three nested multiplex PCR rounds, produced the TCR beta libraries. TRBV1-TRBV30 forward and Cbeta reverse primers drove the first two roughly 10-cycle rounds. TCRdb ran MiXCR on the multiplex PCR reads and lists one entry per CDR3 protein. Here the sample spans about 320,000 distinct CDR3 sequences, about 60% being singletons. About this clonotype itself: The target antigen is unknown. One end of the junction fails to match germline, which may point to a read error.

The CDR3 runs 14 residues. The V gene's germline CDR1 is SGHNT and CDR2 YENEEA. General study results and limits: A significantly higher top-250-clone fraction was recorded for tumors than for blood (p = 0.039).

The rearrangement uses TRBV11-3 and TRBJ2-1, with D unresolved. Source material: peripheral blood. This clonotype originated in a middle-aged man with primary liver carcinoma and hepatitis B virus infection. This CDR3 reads CAGSLGVSNYEQFF. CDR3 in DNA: TGTGCCGGCAGCTTAGGCGTCTCGAACTATGAGCAGTTCTTC.